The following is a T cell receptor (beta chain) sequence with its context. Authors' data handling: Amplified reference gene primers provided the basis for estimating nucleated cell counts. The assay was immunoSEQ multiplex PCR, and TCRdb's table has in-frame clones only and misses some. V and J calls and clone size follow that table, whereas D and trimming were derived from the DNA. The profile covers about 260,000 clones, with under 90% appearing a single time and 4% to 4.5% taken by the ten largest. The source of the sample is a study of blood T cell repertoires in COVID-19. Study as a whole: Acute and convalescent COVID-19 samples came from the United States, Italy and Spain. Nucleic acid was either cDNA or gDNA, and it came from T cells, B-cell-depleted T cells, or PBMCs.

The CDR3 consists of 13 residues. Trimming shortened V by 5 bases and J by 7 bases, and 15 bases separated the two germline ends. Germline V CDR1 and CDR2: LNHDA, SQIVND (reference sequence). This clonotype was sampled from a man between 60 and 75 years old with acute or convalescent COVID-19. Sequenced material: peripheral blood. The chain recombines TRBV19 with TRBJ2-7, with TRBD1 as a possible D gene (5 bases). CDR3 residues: CASSGALMGEQYF. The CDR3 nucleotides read TGTGCCAGTAGTGGGGCCCTTATGGGAGAGCAGTACTTC.